This TCR beta chain appears in the sequencing data of a study of graft-versus-host responses after intestinal transplantation (dated by TCRdb to the early 2020s). For context, the study as a whole: Multivisceral, liver-intestinal, or isolated intestinal transplants were received by the recipients. All recipients received anti-thymocyte globulin induction followed by maintenance tacrolimus and steroids for approximately 3 years. Graft-versus-host and host-versus-graft alloreactive T cell clones were tracked in the graft, circulation and bone marrow after intestinal transplantation using bulk TCR-beta CDR3 sequencing. Alloreactive clones were identified by sequencing pre-transplant mixed lymphocyte reaction products and comparing them with unstimulated pre-transplant donor and recipient T cells. The cohort enrolled approximately 24 intestinal transplant recipients, one of whom was a retransplant, and a few patients without pretransplant specimens were excluded. Donor T cell macrochimerism was defined as a peak of at least 4% donor T cells among recipient peripheral blood mononuclear cells. Samples from a few later patients were sequenced in-house on an Illumina MiSeq with MiXCR processing rather than by the commercial service. Overall study results and their limits: Early after transplant, peak levels of circulating GvH clones were associated with declines in HvG clones. GvH clones turned up in recipient bone marrow, with some appearing earlier in ileal mucosa or blood, a pattern consistent with an intestinal mucosal origin. Conclusions were limited by the relatively low number and heterogeneity of intestinal transplant patients. In patients with donor T cell macrochimerism, the allografts had high GvH to HvG T cell clonal ratios.

This clone was seen only once. There is no known antigen for this receptor. No base quality information exists; no much larger clone differs at one position. From the germline V gene (reference sequence), CDR1 is MNHNY and CDR2 is SVGAGI. The CDR3 numbers 13 residues from cysteine through phenylalanine. The read is trimmed to its CDR3 DNA, 39 bases read in frame from base 1. The V end loses 6 bases and the J end loses 8 bases, and a stretch of 13 bases separates them. The library was built by means of the immunoSEQ multiplex PCR assay. In most patients, genomic DNA was isolated using the Qiagen DNeasy Blood and Tissue Kit and sent frozen to Adaptive Biotechnologies for TCR sequencing. For most patients, high-throughput TCR-beta CDR3 sequencing of genomic DNA was performed by Adaptive Biotechnologies. Regarding the original processing steps: Adaptive's ImmunoSEQ software was the source of the TCR sequencing data for about 17 patients, while a few other patients were processed with MiXCR and VDJtools. CD4 versus CD8 sorting errors were corrected by removing sequences found in both subsets at a frequency ratio below 5:1. CDR3 nucleotide sequences shared by donor and recipient were removed because the origin of these sequences could not be assigned. To be classed as alloreactive, a clone needed at least 2-fold expansion over unstimulated cells and a minimum CFSE-low frequency of 0.002% (template counts) or 0.001% (read counts). Mappable clones were those detected in sequenced pre-transplant spleen, lymph node, or MLR CFSE-low populations of the donor or recipient. The cumulative frequency of alloreactive clones was calculated as a percentage of all sequences, weighted by copy number. This is the immuneACCESS table as TCRdb keeps it, with only in-frame sequences that have V and J called. A part of the clones is gone; compared with another copy, unresolved V genes explain less than half, and the rest is unexplained. The V and J calls and clone size come from that table; D and trimming were worked out from the DNA. Across this sample there are some 84,000 clones, with roughly 80% seen only once. The ten largest make up approximately 0.88% of the sample.

What this sample's time point label stands for: cells obtained before transplantation from donor or recipient. CD3+CD4+ and CD3+CD8+ populations were FACS-sorted from unstimulated pre-transplant donor and recipient cells taken from spleen or lymph nodes. The clonotype was recovered from a human donor who received an intestinal transplant. The material was unstimulated CD4+ T cells sorted from spleen or lymph node cells, obtained before intestinal transplant. This receptor chain uses TRBV6-6 and TRBJ1-4; the D gene is not confidently resolved. The CDR3 reads CASRRDLGEKLFF. The nucleotides are TGTGCCAGCAGGCGGGATCTGGGCGAAAAACTGTTTTTT.